The 25 T cell receptor beta chains below were found in one sample sequenced in a study of response to subunit inactivated influenza vaccine. Each CDR3 protein is one row after TCRdb ran MiXCR on the RT-PCR reads. Of roughly 710,000 distinct CDR3 sequences listed, around 15% were seen once; the top ten hold about 7.4%. The material was PBMCs from blood, obtained 14 days before vaccination. The receptors originated from a man in his fifties or sixties who received an inactivated influenza vaccine.

The J gene is TRBJ2-3, the V gene TRBV5-1; weak D call: TRBD1 (6 bases). V was pared by 0 bases and J by 4 bases, with 15 bases between. CDR1 SGHRS and CDR2 YFSETQ come from the germline V gene. CDR3 length: 16 amino acids. DNA of the CDR3: TGCGCCAGCAGCTTGGGCCTACAGGGCTCCTCAGATACGCAGTATTTT. Translated: CASSLGLQGSSDTQYF.

This clonotype was detected many times. This chain connects TRBV6-5 to TRBJ2-1; no clear D. The CDR3 has 15 amino acids. The germline V gene has CDR1 MNHEY and CDR2 SVGAGI. Trimming shortened V by 2 bases and J by 0 bases, and 8 bases separated the two germline ends. The CDR3 DNA reads as TGTGCCAGCAGTTACGAGGCTAGCTCCTACAATGAGCAGTTCTTC. Its protein is CASSYEASSYNEQFF.

The chain is built from TRBV5-1 and TRBJ1-1; the D gene is possibly TRBD1 (5 bases). Germline V CDR1 and CDR2: SGHRS, YFSETQ. This CDR3 region has 13 residues. V lost 5 bases to trimming and J lost 0 bases, with 8 bases between them. CDR3 nucleotides: TGCGCCAGCAGAGGGGACCTGAACACTGAAGCTTTCTTT. This codes for CASRGDLNTEAFF. The whole variable domain, filled in from reference TRBV5-1 and TRBJ1-1, reads KAGVTQTPRYLIKTRGQQVTLSCSPISGHRSVSWYQQTPGQGLQFLFEYFSETQRNKGNFPGRFSGRQFSNSRSEMNVSTLELGDSALYLCASRGDLNTEAFFGQGTRLTVV.

The V gene is TRBV20-1, the J gene TRBJ1-5; D is perhaps TRBD1 (6 bases). The germline V gene encodes CDR1 DFQATT and CDR2 SNEGSKA (reference sequence). The germline V and J ends were trimmed by 4 bases and 4 bases, with 23 bases remaining between them. CDR3 length: 17 amino acids. The CDR3 DNA is TGCAGTGCTACGACAGGATTCGCCCCTTTCCAAAATCAGCCCCAGCATTTT. It encodes CSATTGFAPFQNQPQHF.

J is TRBJ1-5 and V is TRBV12-3 or TRBV12-4; D is undetermined. The CDR3 has 16 amino acids. V was trimmed by 3 bases and J by 4 bases, leaving 16 bases between them. DNA of the CDR3: TGTGCCAGCAGTTTCGGGCAGGCCATAGGTAATCAGCCCCAGCATTTT. Translating gives CASSFGQAIGNQPQHF.

The chain carries TRBV6-1 and TRBJ1-2, with 8 positions matching TRBD1. V lost 6 bases and J lost 6; bases outside the gene matches: 6. The CDR3 length is 13 residues. Germline V gene lookup returns CDR1 MNHNS and CDR2 SASEGT. The CDR3, as DNA: TGTGCCAGCAGACTTCTGACAGGGGATGGCTACACCTTC. This translates into CASRLLTGDGYTF.

There are a few counts of this clonotype. The chain carries TRBV7-2 and TRBJ2-1; D is ambiguous. CDR1 and CDR2 (germline): SGHTA, FQGNSA. The V end lost 2 bases, the J end lost 8 bases, and 10 bases lay between the germline ends. CDR3 size: 13 residues. The CDR3 DNA is TGTGCCAGCAGCTTACTTATTTTGTATGAGCAGTTCTTC. The encoded protein is CASSLLILYEQFF.

There are a few counts of this clonotype. The V call is TRBV4-3, the J call TRBJ2-1; 9 bases are a match to TRBD2. In germline, CDR1 is LGHNA, CDR2 YSLEER. CDR3 size: 17 residues. The J segment lost 0 bases and the V segment lost 3 bases, leaving 6 bases of the junction unmatched. The CDR3 sequence: CASSHPTSGSSYNEQFF. In DNA form, the CDR3 reads TGCGCCAGCAGCCACCCGACTAGCGGAAGCTCCTACAATGAGCAGTTCTTC.

This clonotype was seen at least ten times. The chain recombines TRBV10-3 with TRBJ2-1, with 7 bases lining up with TRBD2. Germline CDR1 and CDR2: ENHRY and SYGVKD. The junction had 5 bases not matched to a gene; V was cut back by 4 bases and J by 2 bases. The CDR3 is 15 amino acids. DNA of the CDR3: TGTGCCATCAGTGGGGGCGGGAGTACCTACAATGAGCAGTTCTTC. Translation: CAISGGGSTYNEQFF.

This clonotype appeared many times. The V and J genes are TRBV14 and TRBJ2-7, with 7 nucleotides matching TRBD2. The CDR3 covers 15 residues. Germline V CDR1 and CDR2: SGHDN, FVKESK. V shed 2 bases and J 6 bases; nucleotides not matched to a gene: 10. In DNA, the CDR3 is TGTGCCAGCAGCCAATTGTGGGAGGGCCCGAGCGAGCAGTACTTC. Protein: CASSQLWEGPSEQYF.

The CDR3 loop reads CASSVGSSGYEQYF. The CDR3 DNA reads TGTGCCAGCAGCGTAGGATCTAGCGGCTACGAGCAGTACTTC. The rearrangement uses TRBV9 and TRBJ2-7; TRBD2 aligns across 7 bases. The germline V gene has CDR1 SGDLS and CDR2 YYNGEE. V lost 0 bases to trimming and J lost 3 bases; unmatched junction nucleotides: 3. The CDR3 consists of 14 residues.

This chain links TRBV5-1 with TRBJ2-5, with D perhaps assigned TRBD1 or TRBD2 (5 bases each). Germline lookup yields CDR1 SGHRS and CDR2 YFSETQ. The CDR3 has 16 residues. The V end was cut by 0 bases, the J end by 2 bases, with 14 bases between. The CDR3 DNA reads TGCGCCAGCAGCTTGGGAGGGGCAGCGCGACAAGAGACCCAGTACTTC. Translation: CASSLGGAARQETQYF.

This clonotype was seen ten or more times. This chain links TRBV4-1 with TRBJ2-7; unclear D gene. CDR3 length: 15 amino acids. Germline CDR1 and CDR2: MGHRA and YSYEKL. V dropped 1 base and J dropped 6 bases, with 16 bases sitting between them. DNA for the CDR3: TGCGCCAGCAGCCAAGCCCCAGGATCAGGAGTCGAGCAGTACTTC. Its translation: CASSQAPGSGVEQYF.

This clonotype was detected ten times or more. The V and J genes are TRBV2 and TRBJ1-5; perhaps TRBD1 as D (5 bases). This CDR3 is built from 16 residues. Trimming left V 2 bases short and J 4 bases short, with 15 bases between. The germline V gene encodes CDR1 SNHLY and CDR2 FYNNEI. CDR3 residues: CASSETPAGKNQPQHF. CDR3 in DNA: TGTGCCAGCAGTGAAACTCCGGCAGGGAAGAATCAGCCCCAGCATTTT.

The chain joins TRBV12-3 or TRBV12-4 to TRBJ2-1; D unclear. The CDR3 loop spans 14 amino acids. The V and J ends lost 1 base and 7 bases respectively, with 11 bases between them. The CDR3 is CASSLGQLGNEQFF. The CDR3, as DNA: TGTGCCAGCAGTTTAGGGCAGCTAGGGAATGAGCAGTTCTTC.

This clonotype was picked up many times. V is TRBV12-3 or TRBV12-4 and J is TRBJ1-2; D remains ambiguous. Trimming cost V 3 bases and J 5 bases, with 7 bases left between them. The length of the CDR3 is 12 residues. The CDR3 nucleotides are TGTGCCAGCAGTTTTCCAGGATATGGCTACACCTTC. Translation: CASSFPGYGYTF.

Ten or more counts support this clonotype. The V gene is TRBV5-1, the J gene TRBJ2-1, with 10 nucleotides matching TRBD2. Trimming cost V 3 bases and J 3 bases; bases outside gene matches: 3. The length of the CDR3 is 15 residues. Germline V gene data show CDR1 as SGHRS and CDR2 as YFSETQ. The CDR3 nucleotides are TGCGCCAGCAGCTCCGGACTAGCGGACTACAATGAGCAGTTCTTC. Amino acids: CASSSGLADYNEQFF.

This clonotype was picked up a small number of times. V usage is TRBV6-1 and J usage is TRBJ1-2; 7 nucleotides match TRBD1. This CDR3 comprises 15 residues. The V gene's germline CDR1 is MNHNS and CDR2 SASEGT. V shed 2 bases and J 4 bases; nucleotides not matched to a gene: 7. CDR3 loop: CASSEPAQGIYGYTF. In DNA, the CDR3 is TGTGCCAGCAGTGAACCCGCACAGGGGATCTATGGCTACACCTTC.

This clonotype was counted a few times. The V call is TRBV7-9, the J call TRBJ2-1; perhaps TRBD2 as D (6 bases). The germline V and J ends were trimmed by 2 bases and 10 bases, with 9 bases remaining between them. The CDR3 extends over 12 amino acids. Germline V gene lookup returns CDR1 SEHNR and CDR2 FQNEAQ (reference sequence). CDR3 loop: CASSLWREEQFF. The CDR3 DNA sequence: TGTGCCAGCAGCTTATGGCGGGAAGAGCAGTTCTTC.

The rearrangement joins TRBV4-1 to TRBJ1-5; D not certain. There are 13 residues in the CDR3. The germline V and J ends were trimmed by 1 base and 5 bases, with 6 bases remaining between them. Looked up from germline, CDR1 is MGHRA and CDR2 is YSYEKL. This CDR3 reads CASSQVEDQPQHF. The DNA for the CDR3 is TGCGCCAGCAGCCAAGTCGAGGATCAGCCCCAGCATTTT.

The CDR3 DNA reads TGCGCCAGCAGCAAGCAGAGGGGGTTCTCCTACGAGCAGTACTTC. It is translated as CASSKQRGFSYEQYF. The chain joins TRBV4-3 to TRBJ2-7, with D maybe TRBD1 (6 bases). Germline V lookup: CDR1 LGHNA, CDR2 YSLEER. Trimming removed 5 bases at V and 0 bases at J, with 14 bases between. The CDR3 sequence is 15 residues long.

This clonotype was counted at least ten times. At one end the junction does not follow the germline gene, possibly because of a read error. J is TRBJ2-5 and V is TRBV7-2; a weak D match, TRBD2 (5 bases). This CDR3 contains 13 residues. Per germline, CDR1 SGHTA and CDR2 FQGNSA. CDR3 bases: TGCGCCAGCAGCTTGGGAGCGGAAGAGACCCAGTACTTC. This translates into CASSLGAEETQYF.

V is TRBV2 and J is TRBJ1-2, with D possibly TRBD1 on 5 matching bases. Germline V gives CDR1 SNHLY, CDR2 FYNNEI. The ends were cut back, 6 bases at V and 0 bases at J, with 11 bases in the middle. This CDR3 comprises 14 residues. The CDR3 is CASSADTSNYGYTF. CDR3 sequence (DNA): TGTGCCAGCAGCGCGGACACCTCTAACTATGGCTACACCTTC.

The chain is built from TRBV4-3 and TRBJ1-2; D is unresolved. CDR3 length equals 14 residues. Germline CDR1 LGHNA, CDR2 YSLEER. V lost 3 bases, J lost 0 bases, and 8 bases lay in between. The CDR3 loop is CASSQGSSNYGYTF. CDR3 nucleotides: TGCGCCAGCAGCCAGGGCAGTTCTAACTATGGCTACACCTTC.

There are a few counts of this clonotype. This chain joins TRBV5-8 and TRBJ2-7; no clear D. V lost 0 bases and J 3 bases, leaving 16 bases between the germline ends. Germline V gives CDR1 SGHTS, CDR2 YDEGEE. The CDR3 has 16 residues. CDR3 sequence (DNA): TGTGCCAGCAGCTTGGCTGGCCCCACCAAATTCTACGAGCAGTACTTC. Its protein product is CASSLAGPTKFYEQYF.